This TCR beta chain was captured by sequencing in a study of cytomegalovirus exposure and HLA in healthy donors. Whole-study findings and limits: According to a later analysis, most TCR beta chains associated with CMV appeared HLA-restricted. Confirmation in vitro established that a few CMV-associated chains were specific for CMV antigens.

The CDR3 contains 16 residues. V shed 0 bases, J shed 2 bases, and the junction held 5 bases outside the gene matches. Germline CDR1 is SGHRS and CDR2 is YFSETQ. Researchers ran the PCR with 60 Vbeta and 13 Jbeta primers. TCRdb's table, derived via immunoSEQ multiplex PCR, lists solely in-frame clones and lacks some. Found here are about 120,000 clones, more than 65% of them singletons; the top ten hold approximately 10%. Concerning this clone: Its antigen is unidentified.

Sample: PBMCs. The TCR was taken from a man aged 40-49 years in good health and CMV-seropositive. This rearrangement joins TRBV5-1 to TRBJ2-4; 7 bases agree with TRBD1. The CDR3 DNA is TGCGCCAGCAGCTTGGATCGGACAGGTTCCAAAAACATTCAGTACTTC. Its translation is CASSLDRTGSKNIQYF. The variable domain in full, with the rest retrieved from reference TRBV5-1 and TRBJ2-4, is KAGVTQTPRYLIKTRGQQVTLSCSPISGHRSVSWYQQTPGQGLQFLFEYFSETQRNKGNFPGRFSGRQFSNSRSEMNVSTLELGDSALYLCASSLDRTGSKNIQYFGAGTRLSVL.